These T cell receptor beta chains were read from a single sample in a study of CXCR3-negative and CXCR3-positive naive CD8 T cells. From its re-call of the 5' RACE reads, TCRdb lists each CDR3 protein once, without DNA. Recorded for this sample: around 66,000 distinct CDR3 sequences. Material: naive CXCR3+ CD8+ T cells from blood. The receptors were sampled from a human donor in good health. Some clones in this sample may be carry-over from other donors' samples. Both conserved end residues are part of each CDR3.

V gene	J gene	CDR3 protein
TRBV12-3/TRBV12-4	TRBJ2-7	CASSRTRLASPYEQYF
TRBV6-5	TRBJ2-1	CASKDSSGGLNEQFF
TRBV29-1	TRBJ2-1	CSVEDERGGYNEQFF
TRBV20-1	TRBJ1-1	CSARAGTHTEAFF
TRBV6-4	TRBJ2-3	CASSGGQGQSDTQYF
TRBV7-9	TRBJ1-1	CASSLVEKREAFF
TRBV5-1	TRBJ2-1	CASSPATGNEQFF
TRBV13	TRBJ2-4	CASSPTGQGIAKNIQYF
TRBV5-6	TRBJ2-5	CASSPGTAGAWGETQYF
TRBV7-9	TRBJ2-7	CASSLSGQGAYEQYF